This T cell receptor (beta chain) stems from a study of cytomegalovirus exposure and HLA in healthy donors. As for the study in general: HLA-typed donors were the source of 83 million or so unique TCRs held in an early data release.

13 Jbeta primers and 60 Vbeta primers were used for the PCR. The data were produced by immunoSEQ multiplex PCR, yet TCRdb's version contains in-frame clones alone and is incomplete. Among 150,000 to 200,000 clones listed, about 80% were seen once. Study observations and caveats: The classifier reportedly diagnosed cytomegalovirus status with high sensitivity and specificity.

V lost 5 bases to trimming and J lost 3 bases, with 11 bases between them. Germline loops: CDR1 SGHVS, CDR2 FQNEAQ. This CDR3 comprises 13 residues. In the case of this clone: No antigen is known for it.

Specimen: PBMCs. The chain combines TRBV7-8 with TRBJ2-7; a weak D match, TRBD2 (5 bases). This clonotype originated in a woman younger than 45 in good health and CMV-seropositive. In nucleotides, the CDR3 is TGTGCCAGCAGCCTACCCGGGGACTACGAGCAGTACTTC. It codes for CASSLPGDYEQYF.